The clone carrying this T cell receptor (beta chain) was detected only a few times. Its matching antigen is unknown. Germline-derived CDR1 and CDR2 are SGHRS and YFSETQ. This CDR3 spans 13 amino acids. With 0 bases removed from V and 7 bases from J, the gap between germline ends came to 11 bases. These data are taken from a study of cytomegalovirus exposure and HLA in healthy donors. While the first cohort had fewer than 850 subjects, the donors belonged to the separate validation cohort of over a hundred subjects. Clones were read by immunoSEQ multiplex PCR, and TCRdb kept only the in-frame ones, dropping some. The data hold over 150,000 clones, with roughly four fifths observed a single time. Notes on the study in general: The tendency of first-cohort TCR clusters to co-occur in the 100 to 150 validation repertoires was identified by a subsequent analysis. Most TCR sequences proved rare, with some public TCRs found in many donors.

The clonotype was recovered from a woman aged 18 to 35 in good health and CMV-seropositive. This chain connects TRBV5-1 to TRBJ2-7; TRBD2 is a possible D gene (6 bases). The specimen was PBMCs. CDR3 residues: CASSLAEGREQYF. The CDR3 DNA reads TGCGCCAGCAGCTTGGCGGAGGGCAGGGAGCAGTACTTC.